This is a list of T cell receptor beta chains from one sample in a study of blood T cell repertoires in COVID-19. Data came from immunoSEQ multiplex PCR; TCRdb stores just in-frame clones and leaves some out. The table has 350,000 to 450,000 clones, 89% seen once. What was sequenced was PBMCs or T cells enriched from blood (not recorded which). The source of these receptors is a woman aged 30 to 39 who had recovered from COVID-19. The CDR3 runs from the conserved cysteine through the conserved F or W. The order of the fields is J gene, V gene, clone size, D gene, CDR3 protein, CDR3 DNA. D genes are given only for firm matches. For some rows the clone size is stated as once, few or many, or as a class when expanded; others skip it.

j_gene: TRBJ1-5
v_gene: TRBV5-1
abundance: NA
d_gene: NA
CDR3aa: CASSLGLNSNQPQHF
CDR3nt: TGCGCCAGCAGCTTGGGGCTTAATAGCAATCAGCCCCAGCATTTT

j_gene: TRBJ1-6
v_gene: TRBV6-1
abundance: NA
d_gene: NA
CDR3aa: CASSERTDGNSPLHF
CDR3nt: TGTGCCAGCAGTGAACGGACAGATGGGAATTCACCCCTCCACTTT

j_gene: TRBJ2-7
v_gene: TRBV14
abundance: few
d_gene: TRBD2
CDR3aa: CASSQLPGLAGDPRAYEQYF
CDR3nt: TGTGCCAGCAGCCAACTCCCGGGACTAGCGGGAGATCCCCGTGCCTACGAGCAGTACTTC

j_gene: TRBJ2-1
v_gene: TRBV7-3
abundance: NA
d_gene: NA
CDR3aa: CASSRGGAASYRSSYNEQFF
CDR3nt: TGTGCCAGCAGCCGAGGAGGAGCGGCTTCTTACCGAAGCTCCTACAATGAGCAGTTCTTC

j_gene: TRBJ2-3
v_gene: TRBV19
abundance: NA
d_gene: NA
CDR3aa: CASSISRGGTDTQYF
CDR3nt: TGTGCCAGTAGTATCTCCCGCGGGGGCACAGATACGCAGTATTTT

j_gene: TRBJ2-5
v_gene: TRBV21-1
abundance: NA
d_gene: NA
CDR3aa: CASSKGLLLRETQYF
CDR3nt: TGTGCCAGCAGCAAAGGCCTCCTCCTTAGAGAGACCCAGTACTTC

j_gene: TRBJ2-1
v_gene: TRBV10-1
abundance: NA
d_gene: TRBD2
CDR3aa: CASSEVRTGGYNEQFF
CDR3nt: TGCGCCAGCAGTGAAGTAAGGACGGGAGGTTACAATGAGCAGTTCTTC

j_gene: TRBJ1-1
v_gene: TRBV11-2
abundance: many
d_gene: TRBD1
CDR3aa: CASSRTGNTEAFF
CDR3nt: TGTGCCAGCAGCCGGACAGGGAACACTGAAGCTTTCTTT

j_gene: TRBJ2-7
v_gene: TRBV18
abundance: NA
d_gene: NA
CDR3aa: CASSPTGTHEQYF
CDR3nt: TGTGCCAGCTCACCCACAGGGACCCACGAGCAGTACTTC

j_gene: TRBJ1-5
v_gene: TRBV28
abundance: NA
d_gene: TRBD1
CDR3aa: CASRTTTGAHNQPQHF
CDR3nt: TGTGCCAGCAGGACAACAACAGGGGCCCACAATCAGCCCCAGCATTTT

j_gene: TRBJ2-1
v_gene: TRBV7-2
abundance: once
d_gene: NA
CDR3aa: CASSFSSSYNEQFF
CDR3nt: TGTGCCAGCAGCTTCTCTAGCTCCTACAATGAGCAGTTCTTC

j_gene: TRBJ2-1
v_gene: TRBV19
abundance: NA
d_gene: TRBD2
CDR3aa: CASSTHRVSGRHDNEQFF
CDR3nt: TGTGCCAGTAGTACCCACCGGGTTAGCGGGAGGCACGACAATGAGCAGTTCTTC

j_gene: TRBJ2-7
v_gene: TRBV7-9
abundance: NA
d_gene: NA
CDR3aa: CASSPRQTYEQYF
CDR3nt: TGTGCCAGCAGCCCCCGACAGACCTACGAGCAGTACTTC